The next 2 T cell receptor beta chains were all read from a single sample in a study of T cells in Graves' hyperthyroidism and ophthalmopathy. The CDR3 regions of TCR beta were amplified from RNA transcripts. Using the HTBI primer set, a first-round RT-PCR was run on the TCR CDR3. MiXCR, run by TCRdb on the multiplex PCR reads, gives a single entry per CDR3 protein. The sample gives hundreds of thousands of distinct CDR3 sequences, roughly 40% of which show up once; around 9.3% is in the top ten. The sequencing sample was made of blood. These receptors came from a man between 18 and 29 years old with Graves' hyperthyroidism.

The V and J genes are TRBV6-6 and TRBJ1-5; 7 bases agree with TRBD1. The CDR3 spans 13 residues. Losses at the gene ends were 9 bases for V and 5 bases for J; bases not matched to a gene: 7. CDR1 and CDR2 (germline): MNHNY, SVGAGI (reference sequence). CDR3 in amino acids: CARLTGRDQPQHF. CDR3 in DNA: TGTGCCAGGTTGACAGGGCGGGATCAGCCCCAGCATTTT.

The rearrangement joins TRBV10-3 to TRBJ2-5; 9 positions match TRBD1. The length of the CDR3 is 15 residues. The germline V gene has CDR1 ENHRY and CDR2 SYGVKD. V was clipped by 6 bases and J by 5 bases; unmatched bases: 10. The CDR3 loop reads CAIREPGQGRETQYF. DNA for the CDR3: TGTGCCATCAGAGAACCGGGACAGGGTCGGGAGACCCAGTACTTC.